This T cell receptor beta chain originates from a study of metastatic and nonmetastatic thyroid tumors. Across the study: Repertoires were compared across blood and tumor or nodule tissue from malignant and benign thyroid patients.

Among the patients, none had received any treatment before thyroid surgery. Findings and caveats of the study: It was reported that TCR beta diversity was significantly higher in malignant thyroid tumors than benign nodules, in blood and tumor.

In the original workflow: In papillary thyroid cancer, a distant-metastasis classifier was built using CDR3 differences across clinicopathological groups. TCRdb re-called the PCR reads through MiXCR. TCRdb assigned the V and J calls; the authors' analysis was not used. The sample carries about 30,000 clones, around 4% recorded once. Trimming stripped 3 bases from V and 6 bases from J, with 6 bases between. This CDR3 has 12 residues. In its sample, this clone was seen a few times. Antigen unknown. The chain uses TRBV12-3 or TRBV12-4 and TRBJ1-5; weak D call: TRBD1 (5 bases). The sample comprised blood. The TCR originated in a female donor with papillary thyroid cancer or a benign thyroid nodule (not recorded which). Some clones in this sample may be carry-over from other donors' samples. CDR3 DNA sequence: TGTGCCAGCAGTTTGGGGGTTCAGCCCCAGCATTTT. The encoded protein is CASSLGVQPQHF.